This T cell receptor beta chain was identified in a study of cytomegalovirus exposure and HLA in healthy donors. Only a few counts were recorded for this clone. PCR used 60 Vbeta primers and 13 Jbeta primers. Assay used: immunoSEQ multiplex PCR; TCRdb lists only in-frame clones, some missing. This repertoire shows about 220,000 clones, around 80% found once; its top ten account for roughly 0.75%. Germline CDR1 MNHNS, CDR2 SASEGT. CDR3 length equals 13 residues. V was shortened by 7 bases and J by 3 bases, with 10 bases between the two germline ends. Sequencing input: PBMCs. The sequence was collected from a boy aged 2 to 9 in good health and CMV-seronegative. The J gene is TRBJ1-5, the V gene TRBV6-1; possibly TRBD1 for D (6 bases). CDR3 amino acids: CASTTGTNQPQHF. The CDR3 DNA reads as TGTGCCAGCACCACAGGGACCAATCAGCCCCAGCATTTT.